What follows describes a single T cell receptor (beta chain). The data derive from a study of T cell changes during pregnancy in multiple sclerosis. Germline V gene lookup returns CDR1 SEHNR and CDR2 FQNEAQ (reference sequence). This CDR3 contains 13 residues. The V and J ends lost 3 bases and 11 bases respectively, with 14 bases between them. Produced via immunoSEQ multiplex PCR; TCRdb's table is partial and in-frame only. The sample includes 15,000 to 20,000 clones, 88% of them seen just once. This TCR was sampled from a female donor in good health, enrolled as a control in a pregnancy study. Sequenced here: CD8+ T cells from peripheral blood mononuclear cells, sampled after pregnancy. The rearrangement joins TRBV7-9 to TRBJ1-5, with D tentatively TRBD1 (5 bases). The CDR3 spells CASSFSMEGSQHF. CDR3 coding DNA: TGTGCCAGCAGCTTTTCGATGGAGGGGTCCCAGCATTTT.